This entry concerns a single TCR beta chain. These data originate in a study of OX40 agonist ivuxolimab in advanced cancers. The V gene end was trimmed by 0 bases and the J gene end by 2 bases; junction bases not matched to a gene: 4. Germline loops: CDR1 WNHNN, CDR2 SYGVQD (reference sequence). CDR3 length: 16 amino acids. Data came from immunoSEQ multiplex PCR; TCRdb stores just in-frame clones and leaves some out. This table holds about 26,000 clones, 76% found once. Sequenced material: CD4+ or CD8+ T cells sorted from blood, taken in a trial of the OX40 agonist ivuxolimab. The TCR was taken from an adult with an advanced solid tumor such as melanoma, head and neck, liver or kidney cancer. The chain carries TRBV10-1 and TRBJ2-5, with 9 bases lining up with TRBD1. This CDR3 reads CASSESTGGGQETQYF. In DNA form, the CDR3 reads TGCGCCAGCAGTGAGTCGACAGGGGGAGGGCAAGAGACCCAGTACTTC.